These 8 T cell receptor beta chains were all obtained from the same sample, sequenced in a study of Ad26.COV2.S vaccination and SARS-CoV-2 variants. The repertoire was sequenced with immunoSEQ multiplex PCR; TCRdb's copy has only in-frame clones and lacks some. The repertoire holds hundreds of thousands of clones, with 92% as singletons. The source was peripheral blood, collected after recovery from COVID-19. Receptors were obtained from a human donor who had recovered from COVID-19.

This clone was observed once. This chain connects TRBV7-3 to TRBJ2-1; TRBD2 matches 7 bases. The J segment lost 6 bases and the V segment lost 2 bases, leaving 4 bases of the junction unmatched. CDR1 SGHTA and CDR2 FQGTGA come from the germline V gene. The CDR3 runs 14 residues. CDR3 sequence reads: CASSLGGGVNEQFF. Here the CDR3 DNA reads TGTGCCAGCAGCTTAGGCGGGGGAGTCAATGAGCAGTTCTTC.

As for this clone: Additional DNA sequences in this sample encode the identical CDR3. The CDR3 nucleotides read TGTGCCAGCAGCTTGACCACTGAAGCTTTCTTT. Translation gives CASSLTTEAFF. The chain carries TRBV5-6 and TRBJ1-1, with unresolved D. Germline values: CDR1 SGHDT, CDR2 YYEEEE. V was pared by 1 base and J by 4 bases, with 2 bases between. This CDR3 contains 11 residues.

The chain recombines TRBV7-6 with TRBJ1-4; no definite D call. Germline lookup yields CDR1 SGHVS and CDR2 FNYEAQ. Between the trimmed V and J ends, which lost 1 base and 5 bases, there was a span of 8 bases. The CDR3 extends over 14 amino acids. The CDR3 nucleotides are TGTGCCAGCAGCTTAGGGACGGCAAATGAAAAACTGTTTTTT. Protein sequence: CASSLGTANEKLFF. Complete variable domain (other parts from reference TRBV7-6 and TRBJ1-4): GAGVSQSPRYKVTKRGQDVALRCDPISGHVSLYWYRQALGQGPEFLTYFNYEAQQDKSGLPNDRFSAERPEGSISTLTIQRTEQRDSAMYRCASSLGTANEKLFFGSGTQLSVL.

The chain carries TRBV28 and TRBJ2-2; D not resolved. CDR1 MDHEN and CDR2 SYDVKM come from the germline V gene. The CDR3 is made up of 13 amino acids. Trimming left V 10 bases short and J 0 bases short, with 9 bases between. CDR3: CAIQGTNTGELFF. The CDR3 DNA follows: TGTGCCATCCAAGGGACGAACACCGGGGAGCTGTTTTTT. Full variable domain (missing parts from reference TRBV28 and TRBJ2-2): DVKVTQSSRYLVKRTGEKVFLECVQDMDHENMFWYRQDPGLGLRLIYFSYDVKMKEKGDIPEGYSVSREKKERFSLILESASTNQTSMYLCAIQGTNTGELFFGEGSRLTVL.

This rearrangement joins TRBV9 to TRBJ1-1, with 7 nucleotides matching TRBD1. This CDR3 is built from 14 residues. Germline CDR1 SGDLS, CDR2 YYNGEE. V dropped 0 bases and J dropped 4; count of bases not matched to a gene: 3. CDR3 region: CASSVGDSITEAFF. As DNA, the CDR3 is TGTGCCAGCAGCGTAGGGGACAGTATCACTGAAGCTTTCTTT.

This clone occurred once. V and J are TRBV25-1 and TRBJ2-1; 10 bases align to TRBD1. The CDR3 runs 16 residues. The trim removed 3 bases at V and 7 bases at J, leaving 9 bases unmatched. Germline CDR1 and CDR2: MGHDK and SYGVNS. The CDR3 region is CASSDPDRGIGNEQFF. CDR3 nucleotides: TGTGCCAGCAGTGACCCGGACAGGGGGATTGGGAATGAGCAGTTCTTC.

This clone was seen once. This chain links TRBV5-1 with TRBJ1-4; tentative D call: TRBD1 (6 bases). The V and J ends lost 4 bases and 4 bases respectively, with 14 bases between them. CDR1 and CDR2 from the germline V gene are SGHRS and YFSETQ. The CDR3 runs 15 residues. The CDR3 bases are TGCGCCAGCAGCCCCCCGACAGGCGTTAATGAAAAACTGTTTTTT. This translates into CASSPPTGVNEKLFF.

The V and J genes are TRBV6-6 and TRBJ2-7; D gene ambiguous. From germline, CDR1 is MNHNY and CDR2 SVGAGI (reference sequence). This CDR3 region has 12 residues. The V end lost 0 bases, the J end lost 5 bases, and 5 bases lay between the germline ends. The CDR3 region is CASSYSVNEQYF. The CDR3 DNA follows: TGTGCCAGCAGTTACTCGGTAAACGAGCAGTACTTC.